These T cell receptor beta chains were read from a single sample in a study of cytomegalovirus exposure and HLA in healthy donors. The method was immunoSEQ multiplex PCR; TCRdb's version includes in-frame clones alone and lacks a portion of them. The sample table sets out about 200,000 clones. Input material: PBMCs. The receptors here all came from a girl aged 2 to 9 in good health and CMV-seropositive. CDR3s include the opening cysteine and the closing phenylalanine or tryptophan. Fields, in order: D gene, J gene, V gene, CDR3 DNA, CDR3 protein. The D gene is left open where the match is weak.

d_gene: TRBD1
j_gene: TRBJ2-7
v_gene: TRBV7-2
CDR3nt: TGTGCCAGCAGCTTAGTGGGACAGGACTACGAGCAGTACTTC
CDR3aa: CASSLVGQDYEQYF

d_gene: NA
j_gene: TRBJ1-1
v_gene: TRBV20-1
CDR3nt: TGCAGTGCTACACAAAACACTGAAGCTTTCTTT
CDR3aa: CSATQNTEAFF

d_gene: NA
j_gene: TRBJ1-5
v_gene: TRBV6-5
CDR3nt: TGTGCCAGCAGTTACTCGACACAGAGTTTCAATCAGCCCCAGCATTTT
CDR3aa: CASSYSTQSFNQPQHF

d_gene: TRBD2
j_gene: TRBJ2-3
v_gene: TRBV4-1
CDR3nt: TGCGCCAGCAGCCAACCGACTAGCGGGAGGGATACGCAGTATTTT
CDR3aa: CASSQPTSGRDTQYF

d_gene: TRBD2
j_gene: TRBJ2-7
v_gene: TRBV19
CDR3nt: TGTGCCAGTAGTCCGACTAGCGGGAGCAGAGACGAGCAGTACTTC
CDR3aa: CASSPTSGSRDEQYF

d_gene: TRBD2
j_gene: TRBJ2-5
v_gene: TRBV5-1
CDR3nt: TGCGCCAGCAGCTTCGGGACTAGCGGGACGGAGACCCAGTACTTC
CDR3aa: CASSFGTSGTETQYF

d_gene: NA
j_gene: TRBJ2-2
v_gene: TRBV5-4
CDR3nt: TGTGCCAGCAGCCCCCGGGTGGAGGGCACCGGGGAGCTGTTTTTT
CDR3aa: CASSPRVEGTGELFF

d_gene: NA
j_gene: TRBJ2-6
v_gene: TRBV6-6
CDR3nt: TGTGCCAGCAGATCCGACAGGTCTGGGGCCAACGTCCTGACTTTC
CDR3aa: CASRSDRSGANVLTF

d_gene: NA
j_gene: TRBJ1-5
v_gene: TRBV19
CDR3nt: TGTGCCAGTAGTATAGGAGCAGGGTTGATTAGCAATCAGCCCCAGCATTTT
CDR3aa: CASSIGAGLISNQPQHF

d_gene: TRBD1
j_gene: TRBJ2-2
v_gene: TRBV28
CDR3nt: TGTGCCAGCCTCCTCTACCCGACAGGGAAAGGCCTTGCGAACACCGGGGAGCTGTTTTTT
CDR3aa: CASLLYPTGKGLANTGELFF

d_gene: TRBD2
j_gene: TRBJ2-5
v_gene: TRBV2
CDR3nt: TGTGCCAGCAACTCCCCCACTAGCGGGAGGGTTGTGGAGACCCAGTACTTC
CDR3aa: CASNSPTSGRVVETQYF

d_gene: NA
j_gene: TRBJ1-3
v_gene: TRBV15
CDR3nt: TGTGCCACCAGCAGAGTTATTACAGACTCTGGAAACACCATATATTTT
CDR3aa: CATSRVITDSGNTIYF

d_gene: TRBD2
j_gene: TRBJ2-3
v_gene: TRBV6-1
CDR3nt: TGTGCCAGCAGCGGACTAGCGGGAGTTACAGATACGCAGTATTTT
CDR3aa: CASSGLAGVTDTQYF

d_gene: NA
j_gene: TRBJ2-5
v_gene: TRBV7-9
CDR3nt: TGTGCCAGCAGCTTGGCGGAGAACAGGGAGACCCAGTACTTC
CDR3aa: CASSLAENRETQYF

d_gene: NA
j_gene: TRBJ2-3
v_gene: TRBV12-2
CDR3nt: TGTGCAAGTCGCCTCCCCACTAGCGGGAGGGCCACAGATACGCAGTATTTT
CDR3aa: CASRLPTSGRATDTQYF

d_gene: NA
j_gene: TRBJ1-5
v_gene: TRBV28
CDR3nt: TGTGCCAGCAGTGTGGGGGCAGGGAATCAGCCCCAGCATTTT
CDR3aa: CASSVGAGNQPQHF

d_gene: TRBD2
j_gene: TRBJ2-1
v_gene: TRBV28
CDR3nt: TGTGCCAGCAGTTTAATGGGGACTAGTCGTATTGAGCAGTTCTTC
CDR3aa: CASSLMGTSRIEQFF

d_gene: NA
j_gene: TRBJ1-1
v_gene: TRBV29-1
CDR3nt: TGCAGCGTTGAAAACGGCGGGCACACTGAAGCTTTCTTT
CDR3aa: CSVENGGHTEAFF

d_gene: NA
j_gene: TRBJ1-4
v_gene: TRBV6-6
CDR3nt: TGTGCCAGCATGCAGGGAGGAGAAAAACTGTTTTTT
CDR3aa: CASMQGGEKLFF

d_gene: NA
j_gene: TRBJ2-2
v_gene: TRBV28
CDR3nt: TGTGCCAGCAGTTTATTGGGCAGAAACACCGGGGAGCTGTTTTTT
CDR3aa: CASSLLGRNTGELFF

d_gene: NA
j_gene: TRBJ2-5
v_gene: TRBV7-9
CDR3nt: TGTGCCAGCAGCTTAGCGCAGTGGGAGACCCAGTACTTC
CDR3aa: CASSLAQWETQYF

d_gene: NA
j_gene: TRBJ1-5
v_gene: TRBV4-1
CDR3nt: TGCGCCAGCAGCCAAGGGACAGATAATCAGCCCCAGCATTTT
CDR3aa: CASSQGTDNQPQHF

d_gene: TRBD1
j_gene: TRBJ2-7
v_gene: TRBV7-8
CDR3nt: TGTGCCAGCAGCTTAGGAGGTCGGGACAGCTCCTACGAGCAGTACTTC
CDR3aa: CASSLGGRDSSYEQYF

d_gene: TRBD1
j_gene: TRBJ1-5
v_gene: TRBV19
CDR3nt: TGTGCCAGTATAAGGGACAGCTATAGCAATCAGCCCCAGCATTTT
CDR3aa: CASIRDSYSNQPQHF

d_gene: TRBD2
j_gene: TRBJ2-1
v_gene: TRBV6-1
CDR3nt: TGTGCCAGCATGGGAATAGCGGGATACAATGAGCAGTTCTTC
CDR3aa: CASMGIAGYNEQFF

d_gene: NA
j_gene: TRBJ2-7
v_gene: TRBV27
CDR3nt: TGTGCCAGCAGTACCGGACTCTCCGCCTCCTACGAGCAGTACTTC
CDR3aa: CASSTGLSASYEQYF

d_gene: NA
j_gene: TRBJ2-7
v_gene: TRBV5-1
CDR3nt: TGCGCCAGCAGCCTGGGGGACATAGACAAAGAGCAGTACTTC
CDR3aa: CASSLGDIDKEQYF

d_gene: NA
j_gene: TRBJ1-1
v_gene: TRBV13
CDR3nt: TGTGCCAGCAGCCAACCACAGGTTATGAACACTGAAGCTTTCTTT
CDR3aa: CASSQPQVMNTEAFF

d_gene: TRBD1
j_gene: TRBJ2-1
v_gene: TRBV6-1
CDR3nt: TGTGCCAGCAGTGTAGAGGGACAGGGTTTAAATGAGCAGTTCTTC
CDR3aa: CASSVEGQGLNEQFF

d_gene: TRBD2
j_gene: TRBJ2-1
v_gene: TRBV11-2
CDR3nt: TGTGCCAGCAGCTGGGGCGCGCGGGAGCGTCGCTACAATGAGCAGTTCTTC
CDR3aa: CASSWGARERRYNEQFF

d_gene: NA
j_gene: TRBJ1-4
v_gene: TRBV2
CDR3nt: TGTGCCAGCAGCCGGGGGGCTCAAGAAAAACTGTTTTTT
CDR3aa: CASSRGAQEKLFF

d_gene: TRBD1
j_gene: TRBJ2-3
v_gene: TRBV2
CDR3nt: TGTGCCAGCAGCCGGGACAGGGGGCGGATATACACAGATACGCAGTATTTT
CDR3aa: CASSRDRGRIYTDTQYF

d_gene: NA
j_gene: TRBJ2-3
v_gene: TRBV15
CDR3nt: TGTGCCACCAGCAGAGGAATTAGCGAGAACACAGATACGCAGTATTTT
CDR3aa: CATSRGISENTDTQYF

d_gene: TRBD2
j_gene: TRBJ2-7
v_gene: TRBV28
CDR3nt: TGTGCCAGCAGTTTCCCACTAGCGGGAGAGCAGTACTTC
CDR3aa: CASSFPLAGEQYF

d_gene: NA
j_gene: TRBJ2-1
v_gene: TRBV29-1
CDR3nt: TGCAGCGTGCGAGGCTACAATGAGCAGTTCTTC
CDR3aa: CSVRGYNEQFF

d_gene: NA
j_gene: TRBJ1-5
v_gene: TRBV7-8
CDR3nt: TGTGCCAGCAGCTTAGCGATTCGAGGAGGAGATCAGCCCCAGCATTTT
CDR3aa: CASSLAIRGGDQPQHF

d_gene: TRBD2
j_gene: TRBJ2-1
v_gene: TRBV29-1
CDR3nt: TGCAGCGTTGAGCGATACACTAGCGGGTACTACAATGAGCAGTTCTTC
CDR3aa: CSVERYTSGYYNEQFF

d_gene: NA
j_gene: TRBJ1-5
v_gene: TRBV6-5
CDR3nt: TGTGCCAGCAGTTACCAAGGAGGCGGTCAGCCCCAGCATTTT
CDR3aa: CASSYQGGGQPQHF

d_gene: NA
j_gene: TRBJ1-1
v_gene: TRBV7-6
CDR3nt: TGTGCCAGCAGCTCAAAGGGGAATCTCTTCGAGCCTAACACTGAAGCTTTCTTT
CDR3aa: CASSSKGNLFEPNTEAFF

d_gene: TRBD1
j_gene: TRBJ1-2
v_gene: TRBV29-1
CDR3nt: TGCAGCGTTGAAGTAAGGACAGGGGGCCATGGCTACACCTTC
CDR3aa: CSVEVRTGGHGYTF

d_gene: TRBD1
j_gene: TRBJ2-1
v_gene: TRBV5-1
CDR3nt: TGCGCCAGCAGCCCCCAACCGGGACAGGGGCGCTACAATGAGCAGTTCTTC
CDR3aa: CASSPQPGQGRYNEQFF

d_gene: TRBD1
j_gene: TRBJ1-1
v_gene: TRBV9
CDR3nt: TGTGCCAGCAGTCGTGGACAGGGGGCCACTGAAGCTTTCTTT
CDR3aa: CASSRGQGATEAFF

d_gene: NA
j_gene: TRBJ2-7
v_gene: TRBV6-1
CDR3nt: TGTGCCAGCAGTGAATTGAGGCAGGGCTCCTACGAGCAGTACTTC
CDR3aa: CASSELRQGSYEQYF

d_gene: NA
j_gene: TRBJ1-1
v_gene: TRBV18
CDR3nt: TGTGCCAGCTCACCCTTACAGGGAATGGGCACTGAAGCTTTCTTT
CDR3aa: CASSPLQGMGTEAFF

d_gene: TRBD2
j_gene: TRBJ2-5
v_gene: TRBV28
CDR3nt: TGTGCCAGCAGTACGACTCTAGCGGGGTGGCTGGAGACCCAGTACTTC
CDR3aa: CASSTTLAGWLETQYF

d_gene: TRBD1
j_gene: TRBJ2-5
v_gene: TRBV29-1
CDR3nt: TGCAGCGGATGGACAGGGAGAACGGGTCGGCGAGAGACCCAGTACTTC
CDR3aa: CSGWTGRTGRRETQYF

d_gene: NA
j_gene: TRBJ2-1
v_gene: TRBV7-9
CDR3nt: TGTGCCAGCGACAGGAGCGGGAAGAGCTCCTACAATGAGCAGTTCTTC
CDR3aa: CASDRSGKSSYNEQFF

d_gene: TRBD2
j_gene: TRBJ2-3
v_gene: TRBV6-5
CDR3nt: TGTGCCAGCAGTTACTCGGCTAGCGGGAGGGCGGATACGCAGTATTTT
CDR3aa: CASSYSASGRADTQYF

d_gene: NA
j_gene: TRBJ2-3
v_gene: TRBV29-1
CDR3nt: TGCAGCGTGTGGGCGGGCGTCCTCACAGATACGCAGTATTTT
CDR3aa: CSVWAGVLTDTQYF

d_gene: NA
j_gene: TRBJ2-7
v_gene: TRBV18
CDR3nt: TGTGCCAGCTCACCACAAGCGACCAACTACGAGCAGTACTTC
CDR3aa: CASSPQATNYEQYF

d_gene: NA
j_gene: TRBJ1-5
v_gene: TRBV2
CDR3nt: TGTGCCAGCAGATCCGAGGGCCGGGATCAGCCCCAGCATTTT
CDR3aa: CASRSEGRDQPQHF

d_gene: NA
j_gene: TRBJ2-1
v_gene: TRBV11-2
CDR3nt: TGTGCCAGCAGCTTAATTGAGAGGAGGTCGTACAATGAGCAGTTCTTC
CDR3aa: CASSLIERRSYNEQFF

d_gene: NA
j_gene: TRBJ2-3
v_gene: TRBV2
CDR3nt: TGTGCCAGGACCGGGAGATTCGGCACAGATACGCAGTATTTT
CDR3aa: CARTGRFGTDTQYF

d_gene: TRBD2
j_gene: TRBJ2-3
v_gene: TRBV7-3
CDR3nt: TGTGCCAGCAGCAGAGGGACTAGCGCAGATACGCAGTATTTT
CDR3aa: CASSRGTSADTQYF